Included here is one T cell receptor beta chain sequence, with context. The same CDR3 is also encoded by other DNA sequences in this sample. Only in-frame clones appear in the TCRdb table, and some are missing; sequencing was by immunoSEQ multiplex PCR. The sample consists of some 2,100,000 clones, approximately 96% of them appearing once. The data derive from a study of shared clonotypes between healthy human individuals. The CDR3 loop spans 12 amino acids. The V end was cut by 3 bases, the J end by 6 bases, with 9 bases between. Germline V CDR1 and CDR2: KGHSH, LQKENI. Sequenced material: naive CD4+ T cells sorted from blood. Subset indicated: CD45RA+ positively selected. The clonotype comes from a man in his late teens or twenties in good health. The V and J genes are TRBV18 and TRBJ2-7, with no clear D. The CDR3 is CASSPSGTEQYF. The CDR3 DNA follows: TGTGCCAGCTCACCCTCGGGTACCGAGCAGTACTTC.